Following are 7 T cell receptor beta chains from one sample sequenced in a study of T cell changes during pregnancy in multiple sclerosis. Clones were read by immunoSEQ multiplex PCR, and TCRdb kept only the in-frame ones, dropping some. The table shows over 80,000 clones, with about 94% occurring only once. The sequencing used peripheral blood, collected in the third trimester of pregnancy. The receptors here all came from a female donor in good health, enrolled as a control in a pregnancy study.

This clone is a singleton in its sample. The chain couples TRBV28 to TRBJ2-5; 7 nucleotides line up with TRBD1. From germline, CDR1 is MDHEN and CDR2 SYDVKM. J gave up 1 base and V 6 bases, and 8 bases lay outside the gene matches. This CDR3 contains 15 residues. The CDR3 loop reads CASSYTGEIQETQYF. CDR3 coding DNA: TGTGCCAGCAGCTATACAGGGGAAATCCAAGAGACCCAGTACTTC.

This sequence joins TRBV5-1 and TRBJ1-2, with D perhaps TRBD1 (5 bases). This CDR3 contains 14 residues. CDR1 is SGHRS, CDR2 YFSETQ, per germline. Trimming cost V 6 bases and J 4 bases, with 16 bases left between them. CDR3 bases: TGCGCCAGCAAGCCCTCAGGGCTCGGCTATGGCTACACCTTC. Its protein is CASKPSGLGYGYTF.

V usage is TRBV27 and J usage is TRBJ2-7, with D perhaps matching TRBD1 (6 bases). Germline loops: CDR1 MNHEY, CDR2 SMNVEV (reference sequence). Trimming removed 2 bases from V and 4 bases from J, with 12 bases in between. This CDR3 is built from 14 residues. CDR3 in DNA: TGTGCCAGCAGTTTACTTGGGACATCGTACGAGCAGTACTTC. Translation: CASSLLGTSYEQYF.

The CDR3 sequence is CATSRGRGFGVEYGYTF. CDR3 coding DNA: TGTGCCACCAGCAGGGGCAGGGGGTTCGGGGTGGAATATGGCTACACCTTC. This rearrangement joins TRBV15 to TRBJ1-2, with 7 nucleotides matching TRBD1. Trimming took 3 bases from V and 5 from J; bases not matched to a gene: 15. Germline V gene lookup returns CDR1 LNHNV and CDR2 YYDKDF (reference sequence). The CDR3 is 17 amino acids. Full variable domain (missing parts from reference TRBV15 and TRBJ1-2): DAMVIQNPRYQVTQFGKPVTLSCSQTLNHNVMYWYQQKSSQAPKLLFHYYDKDFNNEADTPDNFQSRRPNTSFCFLDIRSPGLGDTAMYLCATSRGRGFGVEYGYTFGSGTRLTVV.

This chain connects TRBV6-1 to TRBJ1-5; 9 nucleotides agree with TRBD1. The CDR3 is 13 amino acids. CDR1 is MNHNS and CDR2 is SASEGT in the germline V gene. The V gene end was trimmed by 4 bases and the J gene end by 7 bases; junction bases not matched to a gene: 2. Written as DNA, the CDR3 is TGTGCCAGCAGTGGTACAGGGGGCCAGCCCCAGCATTTT. Protein: CASSGTGGQPQHF.

The chain combines TRBV18 with TRBJ1-2, with TRBD1 matching 8 bases. CDR3 length: 13 amino acids. CDR1 is KGHSH and CDR2 is LQKENI in the germline V gene. Trimming removed 6 bases from V and 2 bases from J; junction bases left unmatched: 2. CDR3 nucleotide sequence: TGTGCCAGCTCCCAGGGGGCGAACTATGGCTACACCTTC. Translating gives CASSQGANYGYTF.

The rearrangement joins TRBV9 to TRBJ2-7; TRBD2 matches 7 bases. V shed 6 bases, J shed 2 bases, and the junction held 11 bases outside the gene matches. CDR1 is SGDLS and CDR2 is YYNGEE in the germline V gene. The CDR3 has 15 residues. The CDR3 DNA follows: TGTGCCAGCACCGTTGGGGAGGGAGTGGCCTACGAGCAGTACTTC. It encodes CASTVGEGVAYEQYF.